The sequence of this T cell receptor beta chain was determined in a study of blood T cells in healthy people across ages. Study-wide findings and caveats: Possibly confounding the expanded clonotype changes was the fact that donor CMV status was unknown.

There are a few counts of this clonotype. Its target is unknown. A J-beta primer mix and a sample-barcoded 5' primer were used in a second PCR of about 7 to 12 cycles. TCRdb redid the calling of the 5' RACE reads with MiXCR, one entry per CDR3 protein. The top ten clones hold less than 15% of a sample with 650,000 to 800,000 distinct CDR3 sequences, 40% to 65% of them seen once. Researchers collected approximately 9.5 milliliters of peripheral blood from every single donor. The sample was blood. The receptor was derived from a woman over 75 in good health.

The CDR3 loop reads CSANGVGGELFF. The CDR3 DNA reads TGCAGTGCTAACGGAGTGGGCGGGGAGCTGTTTTTT. The rearrangement joins TRBV20-1 to TRBJ2-2, with unresolved D. V lost 4 bases and J 7 bases, leaving 10 bases between the germline ends. Germline values: CDR1 DFQATT, CDR2 SNEGSKA (reference sequence). The CDR3 sequence is 12 residues long.